This T cell receptor beta chain was identified during a study of vaccination and CD4 T cells after COVID-19 (dated by TCRdb to the early 2020s). For context, the study as a whole: SARS-CoV-2 positivity had been established in the convalescent patients by nasal swab PCR, and mild disease was recorded in several of these patients and severe disease in one. The convalescent cohort included six males and four females, with two Hispanic individuals, seven Caucasians, two Asians and one multiracial person. Each participant got two doses of either the Pfizer-BioNTech BNT162b2 vaccine (n=8) or the Moderna mRNA-1273 vaccine (n=2). Post-COVID blood samples were collected from convalescent patients a median of about 92 days after diagnosis, with a range of about 30 to 170 days. Post-vaccine blood samples were collected a median of about 72 days after the second vaccine dose, ranging from about 13 to 241 days. For stimulating the cultures, overlapping spike peptide pools were used, derived from SARS-CoV-2 as well as from the common cold coronaviruses HCoV-NL63, HCoV-OC43 and HCoV-229E. Control cultures received a CEFX viral epitope pool as the positive control, an HIV-1 Nef peptide pool as the negative control, or no peptide. The spike-specific CD4+ TCR repertoire was compared before and after mRNA vaccination in ten to eleven COVID-19 convalescent patients and a handful of infection-naive healthy vaccine recipients.

The CDR3 runs 17 residues from the cysteine to the phenylalanine. The CDR3 DNA has 51 bases and is translated from base 1. From a lookup of the germline V gene (reference sequence), CDR1 and CDR2 are LGHDT and YNNKEL. Relative to germline, V is 0 bases shorter and J is 4 bases shorter, with 18 bases between their ends. What the authors observed across the whole study: The median number of SARS-CoV-2-reactive clonotypes rose from 21 after infection to roughly 40 after vaccination, but the change was not significant. In convalescent patients, nearly all vaccine-specific clones (304 of 307) were found to be mono-reactive for SARS-CoV-2 spike rather than cross-reactive with common cold coronaviruses. The number of convalescent patients in the study was relatively small, and the study did not examine early timepoints following natural infection. In convalescent patients, a median approximately 86% of post-vaccine SARS-CoV-2-reactive clones were detected only after vaccination, suggesting vaccine-specific priming.

The library was made by PCR. DNA from cultured CD4+ T cells underwent TCR sequencing with the Oncomine TCR Beta short-read assay at the Johns Hopkins FTIC core. The QIAamp micro DNA kit was used to extract genomic DNA from the cultured CD4+ T cells. Oncomine TCR Beta libraries made from cultured CD4+ T cells were pooled using unique dual indexes and sequenced on an Illumina iSeq 100. On the authors' methods: Non-productive sequences were removed, and CDR3s not starting with C, not ending with F or W, or shorter than 7 amino acids were discarded. Antigen-specific clonotypes were identified using the MANAFEST web application through comparison of peptide-stimulated wells with reference and other culture wells. Positive clones required FDR below 0.05, an odds ratio above 5, and productive frequency above 0.1% in at least two of three replicate wells. Cross-reactive clonotypes were defined as significantly expanded in both SARS-CoV-2 spike wells and at least one common cold coronavirus spike condition. Similarity between CDR3 sequences was evaluated in R version 3.6.1 using Levenshtein distances (stringdist) and unrooted phylogenetic trees (ape). The raw public data were reprocessed by TCRdb itself: fastp quality trimming at Q25, MiXCR clonotype calling, in-frame beta chains only. Rows are combined by CDR3 protein, so each entry shows the most common genes and DNA. The V and J calls reflect TCRdb's pipeline rather than the authors' work. Present in this sample are 9,500 to 10,000 distinct CDR3 sequences, 51% of which were seen just once. The leading ten clones occupy 39% of the sample.

With regard to this clonotype: Its antigen is currently not known. No base-level quality is on record; no much larger clone is a single base apart.

Explained via the paper, the treatment or condition label denotes: roughly 10-day PBMC culture with coronavirus spike peptide pools or control peptides (ViraFEST assay). To expand antigen-specific T cells with peptide pools and then pick out the expanded clonotypes through TCR sequencing, the study relied on the ViraFEST assay. Positive SARS-CoV-2 PCR tests in the convalescent patients dated from March to December 2020, before Alpha, Beta and Delta variants emerged in the United States. Each well held around 2.1 million PBMCs cultured with approximately 10 ug/ml peptide pools in IMDM containing roughly 5% human AB serum and about 10 IU/ml IL-2. On days 3 and 7, half of the culture medium was replaced with fresh IL-2-containing medium. After 10 to 11 days of culture, CD4+ T cells were isolated by negative selection with the EasySep CD4+ T cell isolation kit. PBMCs were separated from whole blood using Ficoll-Paque Plus gradient centrifugation and then either used fresh or cryopreserved at -140C. In general, triplicate wells were set up for every culture condition.

Material: CD4+ T cells from blood, cultured in vitro. The chain is assembled from TRBV3-1 and TRBJ1-2; the D gene cannot be resolved reliably. The TCR comes from a human donor who had recovered from COVID-19. The CDR3 corresponds to CASSQELRWEPGYGYTF. The sequence in DNA is TGTGCCAGCAGCCAAGAATTGAGGTGGGAACCGGGCTATGGCTACACCTTC.